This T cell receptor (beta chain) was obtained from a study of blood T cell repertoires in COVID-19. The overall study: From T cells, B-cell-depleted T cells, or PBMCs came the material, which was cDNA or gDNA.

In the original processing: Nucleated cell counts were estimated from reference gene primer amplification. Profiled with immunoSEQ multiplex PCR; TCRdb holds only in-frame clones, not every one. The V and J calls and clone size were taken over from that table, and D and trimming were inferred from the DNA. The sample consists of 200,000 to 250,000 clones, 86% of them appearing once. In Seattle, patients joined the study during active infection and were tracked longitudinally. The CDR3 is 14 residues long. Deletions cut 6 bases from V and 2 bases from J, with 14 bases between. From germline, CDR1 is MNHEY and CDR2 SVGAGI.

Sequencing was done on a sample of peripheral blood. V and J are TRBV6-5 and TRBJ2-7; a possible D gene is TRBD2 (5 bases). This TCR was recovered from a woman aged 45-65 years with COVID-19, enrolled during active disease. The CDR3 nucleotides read TGTGCCAGCAGCCCCTCTGGTAGCGCCTACGAGCAGTACGTC. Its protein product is CASSPSGSAYEQYV.